Following are 24 T cell receptor beta chains from one sample sequenced in a study of cytotoxic CD8 clonotypes in ibrutinib-treated CLL. Method: immunoSEQ multiplex PCR; TCRdb's copy keeps in-frame clones and lacks some. Of around 250,000 clones listed, 60% to 75% are singletons. The sequences come from PBMCs, collected after 24 months of ibrutinib treatment. The receptor set was obtained from a human donor with chronic lymphocytic leukemia.

CDR3 bases: TGTGCAAGTCGCTTCCCCATGCCACAGAACCTCCACGTAGGTCGCTCGGCAAACACTGAAGCTTTCTTT. This sequence encodes CASRFPMPQNLHVGRSANTEAFF. The V gene is TRBV12-2, the J gene TRBJ1-1; TRBD1, the table's D call, was not compared with the DNA. TRBV12-2 is designated a pseudogene. The CDR3 is 23 residues long.

This chain uses TRBV18 with TRBJ2-1; no clear D gene. V gave up 3 bases and J gave up 5 bases, with 11 bases separating them. There are 14 residues in the CDR3. Germline loops: CDR1 KGHSH, CDR2 LQKENI. CDR3 amino acids: CASSPTVGDNEQFF. The CDR3 DNA sequence: TGTGCCAGCTCACCGACGGTTGGAGACAATGAGCAGTTCTTC.

The rearrangement joins TRBV9 to TRBJ1-2, with a tentative D call TRBD1 (5 bases). Germline V gene sequence: CDR1 SGDLS, CDR2 YYNGEE. CDR3 size: 16 residues. V was cut by 3 bases and J by 3 bases, with 18 bases left in between. The CDR3 reads CASSEGTGSIDYGYTF. CDR3 nucleotide sequence: TGTGCCAGCAGCGAGGGGACCGGATCGATCGACTATGGCTACACCTTC.

The V and J genes are TRBV29-1 and TRBJ2-1; D is possibly TRBD1 or TRBD2 (6 bases each). CDR3 length: 11 residues. V was pared by 7 bases and J by 9 bases, with 13 bases between. Germline-derived CDR1 and CDR2 are SQVTM and ANQGSEA. CDR3 coding DNA: TGCAGCGGAACTGAGGGGGGTGAGCAGTTCTTC. Translated: CSGTEGGEQFF.

The chain recombines TRBV5-1 with TRBJ1-1; 11 bases align to TRBD1. Germline trimming cut 8 bases from V and 3 bases from J; bases unmatched to any gene: 3. CDR3 length: 13 amino acids. CDR1 and CDR2 from the germline V gene are SGHRS and YFSETQ. Written as DNA, the CDR3 is TGCGCCAGTTCGGGACAGGGGGACACTGAAGCTTTCTTT. It yields the protein CASSGQGDTEAFF.

The chain uses TRBV5-4 and TRBJ2-2; 7 nucleotides line up with TRBD1. The CDR3 is 15 amino acids. Germline values: CDR1 SGHNT, CDR2 YYREEE (reference sequence). Losses at the gene ends were 3 bases for V and 7 bases for J; bases not matched to a gene: 9. The CDR3 bases are TGTGCCAGCAGCTCGAAACGACAGGGAAACGGGGAGCTGTTTTTT. Residues: CASSSKRQGNGELFF.

The gene calls are TRBV18 and TRBJ2-5; 7 bases map to TRBD1. Germline trimming cut 6 bases from V and 5 bases from J; bases unmatched to any gene: 9. Germline V CDR1 and CDR2: KGHSH, LQKENI. CDR3 length: 14 residues. The CDR3 nucleotides are TGTGCCAGCTCGCCTGGGACAGCCCGGGAGACCCAGTACTTC. Encoded protein: CASSPGTARETQYF.

This chain connects TRBV11-2 to TRBJ2-2; TRBD2 agrees at 14 bases. This CDR3 spans 17 amino acids. Trimming cost V 4 bases and J 0 bases; bases outside gene matches: 1. Germline CDR1 SGHAT, CDR2 FQNNGV. The CDR3 loop is CASSSGLAGANTGELFF. As DNA, the CDR3 is TGTGCCAGCAGCTCGGGACTAGCGGGAGCGAACACCGGGGAGCTGTTTTTT.

J is TRBJ2-2 and V is TRBV9, with 7 positions matching TRBD2. Germline V gene sequence: CDR1 SGDLS, CDR2 YYNGEE. J was trimmed by 0 bases and V by 4 bases; bases with no gene match: 9. This CDR3 comprises 17 residues. CDR3 sequence: CASSFMAGEANTGELFF. Written as DNA, the CDR3 is TGTGCCAGCAGCTTCATGGCGGGGGAGGCGAACACCGGGGAGCTGTTTTTT.

The chain combines TRBV9 with TRBJ2-7, with D possibly matching TRBD2 (6 bases). This CDR3 spans 16 amino acids. Per the germline V gene, CDR1 is SGDLS and CDR2 is YYNGEE. Between the trimmed V and J ends, which lost 0 bases and 5 bases, there was a span of 18 bases. The CDR3 region is CASSVEVGRLIHEQYF. DNA of the CDR3: TGTGCCAGCAGCGTAGAGGTCGGGAGATTAATTCACGAGCAGTACTTC.

The V call is TRBV29-1, the J call TRBJ1-2; D not certain. CDR1 and CDR2 (germline): SQVTM, ANQGSEA. Deletions cut 8 bases from V and 8 bases from J, with 15 bases between. This CDR3 is built from 11 residues. For the CDR3, the DNA is TGCAGCTCCCCCAAAGGTGGGGGCTACACCTTC. Its protein is CSSPKGGGYTF.

This chain uses TRBV27 with TRBJ2-3; 8 positions match TRBD2. This CDR3 spans 15 amino acids. With V trimmed by 6 bases and J by 5 bases, 10 bases remained unmatched. Germline V gene lookup returns CDR1 MNHEY and CDR2 SMNVEV (reference sequence). In DNA form, the CDR3 reads TGTGCCAGCAGGCTAAGACTAGCGCAGTTAGATACGCAGTATTTT. Protein sequence: CASRLRLAQLDTQYF.

The CDR3: CASSLNPGQNYEQYF. CDR3 sequence (DNA): TGTGCCAGCAGCTTAAACCCCGGACAGAACTACGAGCAGTACTTC. V usage is TRBV7-2 and J usage is TRBJ2-7; maybe TRBD1 (6 bases). Germline V gives CDR1 SGHTA, CDR2 FQGNSA. The CDR3 runs 15 residues. Trimming stripped 2 bases from V and 3 bases from J, with 14 bases between.

This chain uses TRBV5-8 with TRBJ2-1; D is uncertain. This CDR3 is built from 12 residues. CDR1 and CDR2 (germline): SGHTS, YDEGEE. Trimming removed 3 bases from V and 6 bases from J, with 7 bases in between. The DNA of the CDR3 is TGTGCCAGCAGCTCCCTCGCCAATGAGCAGTTCTTC. This translates into CASSSLANEQFF.

V usage is TRBV27 and J usage is TRBJ2-3; D remains ambiguous. CDR1 is MNHEY, CDR2 SMNVEV, per germline (reference sequence). V lost 3 bases, J lost 5 bases, and 9 bases lay in between. The CDR3 extends over 13 amino acids. The CDR3 bases are TGTGCCAGCAGTTTTAGGTCCGAAGATACGCAGTATTTT. It yields the protein CASSFRSEDTQYF.

As concerns this clone: The same CDR3 arises from other DNA sequences in this sample as well. This chain joins TRBV6-5 and TRBJ2-7; D is ambiguous. Trimming took off 0 bases at V and 1 base at J, with 7 bases between the two ends. The CDR3 consists of 14 residues. CDR1 is MNHEY and CDR2 is SVGAGI in the germline V gene. In nucleotides, the CDR3 is TGTGCCAGCAGTTACTCCGGAGAGTCCTACGAGCAGTACTTC. This encodes CASSYSGESYEQYF.

The chain recombines TRBV5-4 with TRBJ2-7; TRBD2 aligns across 12 bases. This CDR3 is 15 amino acids long. Per the germline V gene, CDR1 is SGHNT and CDR2 is YYREEE (reference sequence). The J segment lost 2 bases and the V segment lost 4 bases, leaving 4 bases of the junction unmatched. The CDR3 sequence is CASSLGLAGPYEQYF. The CDR3 DNA sequence: TGTGCCAGCAGCCTAGGACTAGCGGGACCCTACGAGCAGTACTTC.

The rearrangement uses TRBV15 and TRBJ2-7; 10 nucleotides match TRBD2. CDR1 and CDR2 (germline): LNHNV, YYDKDF (reference sequence). J gave up 3 bases and V 1 base, and 6 bases lay outside the gene matches. The CDR3 spans 16 residues. CDR3 bases: TGTGCCACCAGCAGAGGGGGGCTAGCGGGAGTCTACGAGCAGTACTTC. Its protein is CATSRGGLAGVYEQYF.

V usage is TRBV5-1 and J usage is TRBJ2-7; TRBD2 matches at 15 bases. CDR1 is SGHRS and CDR2 is YFSETQ in the germline V gene. The CDR3 runs 15 residues. Trimming cost V 3 bases and J 6 bases; bases outside gene matches: 4. The CDR3 reads CASSWPGLAGGEQYF. The DNA of the CDR3 is TGCGCCAGCAGCTGGCCGGGACTAGCGGGAGGCGAGCAGTACTTC.

The gene calls are TRBV9 and TRBJ2-3; D tentatively reads TRBD1 or TRBD2 (5 bases each). This CDR3 comprises 12 residues. CDR1 and CDR2 (germline): SGDLS, YYNGEE. Trimming stripped 3 bases from V and 10 bases from J, with 12 bases between. The CDR3 spells CASSARMGAQYF. The DNA for the CDR3 is TGTGCCAGCAGCGCCCGAATGGGGGCGCAGTATTTT.

This clone was detected only a few times. This chain uses TRBV11-3 with TRBJ2-1; 9 bases map to TRBD2. CDR1 and CDR2 from the germline V gene are SGHNT and YENEEA. There are 16 residues in the CDR3. After removal of 5 bases from V and 1 base from J, the junction contained 6 bases not matched to a gene. CDR3 sequence (DNA): TGTGCCAGCAGCCCTCGGACTAGCGAGTCCTACAATGAGCAGTTCTTC. Translation gives CASSPRTSESYNEQFF. Full variable domain (remainder filled in from reference TRBV11-3 and TRBJ2-1): EAGVVQSPRYKIIEKKQPVAFWCNPISGHNTLYWYLQNLGQGPELLIRYENEEAVDDSQLPKDRFSAERLKGVDSTLKIQPAELGDSAVYLCASSPRTSESYNEQFFGPGTRLTVL.

The chain joins TRBV28 to TRBJ1-1; D call uncertain. The CDR3 runs 13 residues. Between the trimmed V and J ends, which lost 3 bases and 11 bases, there was a span of 16 bases. Per germline, CDR1 MDHEN and CDR2 SYDVKM. The CDR3 DNA reads as TGTGCCAGCAGTTTCCGGGATACTTTTATTGCTTTCTTT. As protein: CASSFRDTFIAFF.

V and J are TRBV30 and TRBJ2-5; 10 bases agree with TRBD2. CDR3 size: 13 residues. V trimming: 4 bases; J trimming: 4 bases; junction bases outside the gene matches: 3. The germline V gene encodes CDR1 GTSNPN and CDR2 SVGIG (reference sequence). In DNA, the CDR3 is TGTGCCTGGACTCTAGCGGGAGCAGAGACCCAGTACTTC. Encoded protein: CAWTLAGAETQYF.

V gene TRBV9 combines with J gene TRBJ1-6; 8 nucleotides line up with TRBD1. The CDR3 totals 15 residues. Germline CDR1 is SGDLS and CDR2 is YYNGEE. V was pared by 5 bases and J by 8 bases, with 9 bases of the junction left unmatched. The chain's CDR3 is CASSPGQGKDSPLHF. CDR3 in DNA: TGTGCCAGCAGTCCAGGACAGGGTAAAGATTCACCCCTCCACTTT.